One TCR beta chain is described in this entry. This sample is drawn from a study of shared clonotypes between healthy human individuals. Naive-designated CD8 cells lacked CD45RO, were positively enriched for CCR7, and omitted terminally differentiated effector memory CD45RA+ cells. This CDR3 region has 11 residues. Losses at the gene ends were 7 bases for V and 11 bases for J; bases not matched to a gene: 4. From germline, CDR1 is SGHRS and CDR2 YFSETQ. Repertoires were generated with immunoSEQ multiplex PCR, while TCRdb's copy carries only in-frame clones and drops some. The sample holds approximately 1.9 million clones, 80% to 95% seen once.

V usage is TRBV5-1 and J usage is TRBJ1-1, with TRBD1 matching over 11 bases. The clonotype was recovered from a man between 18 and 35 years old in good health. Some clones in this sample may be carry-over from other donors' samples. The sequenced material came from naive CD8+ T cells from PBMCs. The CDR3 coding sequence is TGCGCCAGCGGACAGGGGGCTCGGGCTTTCTTT. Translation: CASGQGARAFF.